The 5 T cell receptor beta chains given below trace back to one sample, sequenced in a study of CD8 T cells in Susac syndrome. With random hexamers, reverse transcription was performed on 0.5 to 1 ug of RNA. Each CDR3 protein is one row after TCRdb ran MiXCR on the immunoSEQ multiplex PCR reads. In the table there are 190,000 or so distinct CDR3 sequences, around 93% of which are singletons. The sample consisted of CD4+ T cells from PBMCs. The receptor source for this set is a human donor with multiple sclerosis.

The V gene is TRBV6-5, the J gene TRBJ1-1; D not certain. The CDR3 extends over 11 amino acids. Trimming removed 10 bases from V and 8 bases from J, with 14 bases in between. Germline CDR1 reads MNHEY; CDR2 reads SVGAGI. CDR3 sequence: CATGGRTEAFF. CDR3 nucleotide sequence: TGTGCCACAGGAGGACGGACGGAAGCTTTCTTT.

The chain employs TRBV5-1 and TRBJ2-2; 8 nucleotides match TRBD2. V shed 5 bases, J shed 3 bases, and the junction held 9 bases outside the gene matches. The V gene's germline CDR1 is SGHRS and CDR2 YFSETQ. This CDR3 is built from 16 residues. CDR3 DNA: TGCGCCAGCAGGGTCCCGGGACTAGTGGACACCGGGGAGCTGTTTTTT. Protein: CASRVPGLVDTGELFF.

The V and J genes are TRBV3-1 and TRBJ2-1; D is undetermined. Trimming took 2 bases from V and 4 from J, leaving 9 bases between them. Germline CDR1 LGHDT, CDR2 YNNKEL (reference sequence). This CDR3 contains 14 residues. CDR3 residues: CASSQSQIYNEQFF. CDR3 sequence (DNA): TGTGCCAGCAGCCAATCCCAAATTTACAATGAGCAGTTCTTC.

The chain links TRBV5-1 to TRBJ1-4; no clear D. The CDR3 runs to 13 residues. Deletions cut 5 bases from V and 4 bases from J, with 9 bases between. CDR1 is SGHRS, CDR2 YFSETQ, per germline. The CDR3, as DNA: TGCGCCAGCAGTGTCAGCAGTAATGAAAAACTGTTTTTT. It yields the protein CASSVSSNEKLFF.

V usage is TRBV5-1 and J usage is TRBJ1-2, with 9 bases lining up with TRBD1. V lost 4 bases and J lost 4; bases outside the gene matches: 5. CDR3 length: 14 amino acids. The V gene's germline CDR1 is SGHRS and CDR2 YFSETQ. The CDR3 coding sequence is TGCGCCAGCAGCGCGGGACAGGGCCCCTATGGCTACACCTTC. Residues: CASSAGQGPYGYTF.